This T cell receptor (beta chain) came from a study of blood T cell repertoires in COVID-19. The count of this clone is one. Study processing details: Using reference gene primer amplification, nucleated cell counts were estimated. Generated by immunoSEQ multiplex PCR, the TCRdb table keeps only in-frame clones and is missing some. The V and J calls and clone size come from that table; D and trimming were worked out from the DNA. Of approximately 290,000 clones listed, approximately 85% are singletons. Germline V lookup: CDR1 SGHTA, CDR2 FQGTGA. V was pared by 5 bases and J by 3 bases, with 7 bases of the junction left unmatched. The CDR3 is made up of 16 amino acids.

The V call is TRBV7-3, the J call TRBJ2-2; 9 nucleotides match TRBD2. Sequenced: peripheral blood. This sequence originates from a human donor with COVID-19, enrolled during active disease. The donor label of this sample is uncertain. This chain's CDR3 is CASSPVVAGDTGELFF. The CDR3 coding sequence is TGTGCCAGCAGCCCCGTGGTAGCGGGGGACACCGGGGAGCTGTTTTTT. Filled out from reference TRBV7-3 and TRBJ2-2, the complete variable domain reads GAGVSQTPSNKVTEKGKYVELRCDPISGHTALYWYRQSLGQGPEFLIYFQGTGAADDSGLPNDRFFAVRPEGSVSTLKIQRTERGDSAVYLCASSPVVAGDTGELFFGEGSRLTVL.